This note documents a single T cell receptor beta chain sequence. Its matching antigen is unknown. PCR amplification relied on 60 Vbeta primers (plus 13 Jbeta primers). Produced via immunoSEQ multiplex PCR; TCRdb's table is partial and in-frame only. The sample has roughly 200,000 clones, around 75% seen once. These data belong to a study of cytomegalovirus exposure and HLA in healthy donors. Study conclusions and caveats: TCR beta V- and J-gene trimming was later associated with a missense DCLRE1C variant. The investigators catalogued 150 to 200 TCR beta chains as cytomegalovirus-associated. A few chains linked to CMV were shown in vitro to be specific for CMV antigens. Differences between HLA loci emerged in a later analysis of TCR association rates, with DRB1 most and HLA-C fewest.

The germline V gene encodes CDR1 MNHEY and CDR2 SMNVEV (reference sequence). This CDR3 contains 14 residues. V dropped 4 bases and J dropped 11 bases, with 20 bases sitting between them. V gene TRBV27 combines with J gene TRBJ2-5, with a possible D match to TRBD1 (6 bases). The receptor was derived from a woman under 40 in good health and CMV-seronegative. Material: PBMCs. The CDR3 is CASSSTTGPVEQYF. CDR3 coding DNA: TGTGCCAGCAGTTCCACGACAGGTCCTGTAGAGCAGTACTTC.